This entry lists 27 T cell receptor beta chains sequenced from one sample in a study of blood T cell repertoires in COVID-19. The table came from immunoSEQ multiplex PCR; TCRdb's copy has only in-frame clones and leaves some out. In the table there are tens of thousands of clones, roughly 86% of which are singletons. Sequences were obtained from peripheral blood. Source of these receptors: a human donor in a cohort sampled during active COVID-19.

The CDR3 nucleotides read TGTGCCAGCAGCGGACTAGCGGGGGTGGAGCAGTTCTTC. This codes for CASSGLAGVEQFF. The gene calls are TRBV2 and TRBJ2-1; TRBD2 matches 13 bases. CDR1 and CDR2 (germline): SNHLY, FYNNEI. After removal of 6 bases from V and 10 bases from J, the junction contained 3 bases not matched to a gene. This CDR3 comprises 13 residues.

The J gene is TRBJ2-3, the V gene TRBV5-1, with 14 bases fitting TRBD2. This CDR3 has 17 amino acids. J gave up 1 base and V 3 bases, and 4 bases lay outside the gene matches. Looked up from germline, CDR1 is SGHRS and CDR2 is YFSETQ. Written as DNA, the CDR3 is TGCGCCAGCAGCTCGCCGGGACTAGCGGGGGGCACAGATACGCAGTATTTT. Protein product: CASSSPGLAGGTDTQYF.

This clone was picked up a small number of times. The chain carries TRBV5-1 and TRBJ1-5; maybe TRBD1 (6 bases). Trimming cost V 0 bases and J 2 bases, with 9 bases left between them. The CDR3 is made up of 15 amino acids. Germline CDR1 reads SGHRS; CDR2 reads YFSETQ. DNA for the CDR3: TGCGCCAGCAGCTTGGTGCCAGGGGGCAATCAGCCCCAGCATTTT. Translating gives CASSLVPGGNQPQHF.

V usage is TRBV11-2 and J usage is TRBJ2-2; D not certain. Trimming took 5 bases from V and 6 from J, leaving 4 bases between them. This CDR3 spans 11 amino acids. Germline CDR1 and CDR2: SGHAT and FQNNGV. The CDR3 is CASSLSGELFF. The CDR3 region has the DNA TGTGCCAGCAGCCTCTCCGGGGAGCTGTTTTTT.

In its sample, this clone was seen once. The chain recombines TRBV3-1 (or the pseudogene TRBV3-2) with TRBJ2-1, with 10 bases fitting TRBD1. The germline V gene encodes CDR1 LGHDT and CDR2 YNNKEL (reference sequence). The junction had 1 base not matched to a gene; V was cut back by 1 base and J by 7 bases. The CDR3 length is 14 residues. CDR3 nucleotide sequence: TGTGCCAGCAGCCAAGGGACAGGGGGGAATGAGCAGTTCTTC. Its protein product is CASSQGTGGNEQFF.

The chain uses TRBV5-6 and TRBJ2-2; D possibly corresponds to TRBD1 (6 bases). The CDR3 sequence is 16 residues long. CDR1 and CDR2 from the germline V gene are SGHDT and YYEEEE. The V end was cut by 0 bases, the J end by 1 base, with 10 bases between. CDR3 nucleotide sequence: TGTGCCAGCAGCTTGGGGACAGCCTGGAACACCGGGGAGCTGTTTTTT. Residues: CASSLGTAWNTGELFF.

The table lists this clone with a few counts. This rearrangement joins TRBV28 to TRBJ2-4; TRBD1 is a possible D gene (5 bases). CDR1 is MDHEN and CDR2 is SYDVKM in the germline V gene. V was pared by 7 bases and J by 0 bases, with 19 bases between. The CDR3 totals 17 residues. The CDR3 DNA sequence: TGTGCCAGCACGAAAAGACGGACACTGCTAGCCAAAAACATTCAGTACTTC. The encoded protein is CASTKRRTLLAKNIQYF.

The chain recombines TRBV2 with TRBJ2-2; possible D gene TRBD1, 5 bases. The V end lost 7 bases, the J end lost 4 bases, and 10 bases lay between the germline ends. The CDR3 covers 13 residues. Germline V gene sequence: CDR1 SNHLY, CDR2 FYNNEI. CDR3 in amino acids: CASTVRGTGELFF. CDR3 coding DNA: TGTGCCAGCACTGTAAGGGGCACCGGGGAGCTGTTTTTT.

The chain uses TRBV30 and TRBJ2-3, with 10 positions matching TRBD1. V lost 5 bases to trimming and J lost 2 bases; unmatched junction nucleotides: 7. The V gene's germline CDR1 is GTSNPN and CDR2 SVGIG (reference sequence). This CDR3 contains 15 residues. CDR3 in amino acids: CAWGQGGPSTDTQYF. CDR3 DNA: TGTGCCTGGGGACAGGGGGGCCCTTCCACAGATACGCAGTATTTT. Using reference TRBV30 and TRBJ2-3 for the parts outside the CDR3, the full variable domain is SQTIHQWPATLVQPVGSPLSLECTVEGTSNPNLYWYRQAAGRGLQLLFYSVGIGQISSEVPQNLSASRPQDRQFILSSKKLLLSDSGFYLCAWGQGGPSTDTQYFGPGTRLTVL.

The V gene is TRBV5-6, the J gene TRBJ2-3, with D tentatively TRBD1 (6 bases). The CDR3 consists of 15 residues. V was clipped by 2 bases and J by 2 bases, with 12 bases between them. Per the germline V gene, CDR1 is SGHDT and CDR2 is YYEEEE. As DNA, the CDR3 is TGTGCCAGCAGCTTCGGACAGTTGAACACAGATACGCAGTATTTT. The encoded protein is CASSFGQLNTDTQYF.

Details on this clone: A much larger clone is a single base away; this may be a read error. Additional DNA sequences in this sample encode the identical CDR3. This chain connects TRBV4-1 to TRBJ2-2, with 7 bases matching TRBD1. The CDR3 sequence is 15 residues long. Germline loops: CDR1 MGHRA, CDR2 YSYEKL. The DNA for the CDR3 is TGCGCCAGCAGCCCATCGGACAGGAACACCGGGGAGCTATTTTTT. Amino acid sequence: CASSPSDRNTGELFF.

The gene calls are TRBV19 and TRBJ1-6; the D gene is possibly TRBD1 (5 bases). The CDR3 length is 14 residues. Germline V CDR1 and CDR2: LNHDA, SQIVND (reference sequence). Trimming removed 4 bases from V and 14 bases from J, with 18 bases in between. CDR3 sequence reads: CASSSMGRAGTLHF. The CDR3 coding sequence is TGTGCCAGTAGTAGTATGGGGCGCGCGGGGACCCTCCACTTT.

This clone was picked up one time. This chain connects TRBV7-9 to TRBJ1-6; TRBD1 might be the D (6 bases). This CDR3 spans 15 amino acids. Looked up from germline, CDR1 is SEHNR and CDR2 is FQNEAQ (reference sequence). The V gene lost 8 bases and the J gene lost 9 bases, with 20 bases spanning the gap. DNA for the CDR3: TGTGCCAGCTCCCTGGGGGGGGCCGGTAGTTCACCCCTCCACTTT. As protein: CASSLGGAGSSPLHF.

This clone appeared a few times. The V gene is TRBV19, the J gene TRBJ2-2, with a tentative D call TRBD1 (6 bases). Germline CDR1 reads LNHDA; CDR2 reads SQIVND (reference sequence). The CDR3 spans 22 residues. Trimming left V 4 bases short and J 0 bases short, with 30 bases between. In DNA form, the CDR3 reads TGTGCCAGTAGTAACGTTTGGGGGCTCCCCTTCCCTTGGTCCCCGAACACCGGGGAGCTGTTTTTT. Its protein is CASSNVWGLPFPWSPNTGELFF.

This clone has only one observation. The same CDR3 arises from other DNA sequences in this sample as well. This chain joins TRBV6-5 and TRBJ1-1; 7 nucleotides match TRBD1. The germline V gene has CDR1 MNHEY and CDR2 SVGAGI. CDR3 length: 12 residues. V lost 5 bases, J lost 7 bases, and 4 bases stayed unmatched. This CDR3 reads CASSHGQVEAFF. The CDR3, as DNA: TGTGCCAGCAGTCACGGACAGGTTGAAGCTTTCTTT.

This clone was detected a few times. The gene calls are TRBV11-2 and TRBJ2-2, with 8 bases matching TRBD2. With V trimmed by 5 bases and J by 5 bases, 10 bases remained unmatched. The CDR3 runs 16 residues. Per germline, CDR1 SGHAT and CDR2 FQNNGV. The CDR3 sequence is CASSPGYSGVTGELFF. The CDR3 nucleotides are TGTGCCAGCAGCCCAGGGTATAGCGGGGTAACCGGGGAGCTGTTTTTT.

The rearrangement uses TRBV2 and TRBJ1-2; 7 bases align to TRBD1. V trimming: 2 bases; J trimming: 6 bases; junction bases outside the gene matches: 6. CDR1 and CDR2 from the germline V gene are SNHLY and FYNNEI. The CDR3 is 14 amino acids. Here the CDR3 reads CASSEYQGEDGYTF. The CDR3, as DNA: TGTGCCAGCAGTGAATATCAGGGGGAGGATGGCTACACCTTC.

The sample holds one count of this clone. This rearrangement joins TRBV6-5 to TRBJ2-1, with a possible D match to TRBD2 (7 bases). This CDR3 region has 16 residues. The V end lost 1 base, the J end lost 10 bases, and 20 bases lay between the germline ends. In germline, CDR1 is MNHEY, CDR2 SVGAGI. The CDR3 loop reads CASSYYGGALTQEQFF. The DNA for the CDR3 is TGTGCCAGCAGTTACTATGGGGGGGCGCTTACTCAAGAGCAGTTCTTC.

The chain couples TRBV6-5 to TRBJ2-5; 7 bases match TRBD1. The length of the CDR3 is 14 residues. Germline V CDR1 and CDR2: MNHEY, SVGAGI. V trimming: 4 bases; J trimming: 4 bases; junction bases outside the gene matches: 6. CDR3 amino acids: CASSWYRGGETQYF. The CDR3, as DNA: TGTGCCAGCAGTTGGTACAGGGGTGGAGAGACCCAGTACTTC.

This clone came up once. The V and J genes are TRBV24-1 and TRBJ2-5; D is uncertain. The CDR3 consists of 13 residues. Trimming took 4 bases from V and 7 from J, leaving 12 bases between them. Germline CDR1 is KGHDR and CDR2 is SFDVKD. This CDR3 is CATSDPGPGTQYF. CDR3 coding DNA: TGTGCCACCAGTGACCCCGGTCCGGGGACCCAGTACTTC.

The CDR3 nucleotides are TGTGCCAGCAGCGTAGGATCTGGCGGGCCAGTGCTTGATACGCAGTATTTT. Amino acid sequence: CASSVGSGGPVLDTQYF. The chain joins TRBV9 to TRBJ2-3; TRBD2 is a possible D gene (5 bases). Germline-derived CDR1 and CDR2 are SGDLS and YYNGEE. The CDR3 sequence is 17 residues long. V lost 0 bases and J lost 6, with 20 bases in between.

The V call is TRBV2, the J call TRBJ1-5; 7 bases map to TRBD1. Germline V gives CDR1 SNHLY, CDR2 FYNNEI. Trimming cost V 2 bases and J 3 bases; bases outside gene matches: 10. This CDR3 spans 17 amino acids. The CDR3 reads CASSEPGDSTFNQPQHF. CDR3 coding DNA: TGTGCCAGCAGTGAACCCGGGGACAGCACTTTCAATCAGCCCCAGCATTTT. Full variable domain (outside the CDR3, taken from reference TRBV2 and TRBJ1-5): EPEVTQTPSHQVTQMGQEVILRCVPISNHLYFYWYRQILGQKVEFLVSFYNNEISEKSEIFDDQFSVERPDGSNFTLKIRSTKLEDSAMYFCASSEPGDSTFNQPQHFGDGTRLSIL.

The V gene is TRBV9, the J gene TRBJ2-2; 9 positions match TRBD2. Germline CDR1 is SGDLS and CDR2 is YYNGEE. J lost 3 bases, V lost 0 bases, and 12 bases had no gene match. This CDR3 has 19 amino acids. For the CDR3, the DNA is TGTGCCAGCAGCGTAGGAATTGGAGCGGGGGGAAAGGACACCGGGGAGCTGTTTTTT. Its translation: CASSVGIGAGGKDTGELFF.

The V and J genes are TRBV7-8 and TRBJ2-7; TRBD1 is a possible D gene (5 bases). The CDR3 loop spans 15 amino acids. V shed 1 base and J shed 4 bases, with 14 bases lying between them. The germline CDR1 and CDR2 sequences are SGHVS and FQNEAQ. CDR3 amino acids: CASSLDETARYEQYF. The DNA of the CDR3 is TGTGCCAGCAGCTTAGATGAGACAGCTAGGTACGAGCAGTACTTC.

This rearrangement joins TRBV3-1 (or the pseudogene TRBV3-2) to TRBJ1-4, with 8 bases lining up with TRBD1. Germline V gene lookup returns CDR1 LGHDT and CDR2 YNNKEL (reference sequence). The CDR3 sequence is 14 residues long. V shed 8 bases, J shed 2 bases, and the junction held 4 bases outside the gene matches. The CDR3 reads CASGTGGTNEKLFF. CDR3 nucleotide sequence: TGTGCCAGCGGAACAGGGGGGACTAATGAAAAACTGTTTTTT.

V usage is TRBV5-5 and J usage is TRBJ1-2; D not certain. V lost 4 bases to trimming and J lost 8 bases, with 15 bases between them. CDR3 length: 13 amino acids. Germline V gene lookup returns CDR1 SGHKS and CDR2 YYEKEE (reference sequence). The chain's CDR3 is CASSPPGGEGYTF. In DNA, the CDR3 is TGTGCCAGCAGCCCGCCGGGCGGGGAGGGCTACACCTTC. The complete variable domain, with remaining parts taken from reference TRBV5-5 and TRBJ1-2, reads DAGVTQSPTHLIKTRGQQVTLRCSPISGHKSVSWYQQVLGQGPQFIFQYYEKEERGRGNFPDRFSARQFPNYSSELNVNALLLGDSALYLCASSPPGGEGYTFGSGTRLTVV.

This clone was seen only once. This rearrangement joins TRBV21-1 to TRBJ1-1; no DNA check was done on the table's D call, TRBD1. TRBV21-1 is marked as a pseudogene. The CDR3 has 16 residues. The CDR3 nucleotides are TGTGCCAGCAGCAAACGAAGGGGACAGAAGAACACTGAAGCTTTCTTT. Translating gives CASSKRRGQKNTEAFF.